These 14 T cell receptor beta chains came from one sample sequenced in a study of human T cells and chemical hapten exposure (dated by TCRdb to the early 2020s). The time point tag for this specimen amounts to: patch test 1, 2 weeks after DPC sensitization. The treatment or condition tag for this specimen amounts to: therapeutic diphenylcyclopropenone sensitization with weekly scalp DPC. Total RNA was isolated from unfractionated whole blood collected in Tempus Blood RNA tubes. Library method: RACE. Sequencing was performed on a NextSeq 500. TCRdb took the public reads, trimmed them with fastp at Q25, ran MiXCR for clone calling and kept in-frame beta chains. A single entry per CDR3 protein holds the most common genes and DNA from its merged rows. Across this sample there are 40,000 to 65,000 distinct CDR3 sequences, with 9.5% to 12% seen only once. The ten most abundant clones make up 1.8% of the sample.

The specimen was whole blood, collected in connection with sensitization to the hapten diphenylcyclopropenone (DPC). All receptors derive from a middle-aged woman with alopecia areata. Some clones in this sample may be carry-over from other donors' samples.

The gene calls are TRBV27 and TRBJ2-5, with 9 bases matching TRBD2. CDR1 MNHEY and CDR2 SMNVEV come from the germline V gene (reference sequence). The junction had 10 bases not matched to a gene; V was cut back by 3 bases and J by 5 bases. The CDR3 sequence is 16 residues long. The CDR3 loop reads CASSFVGGGAGETQYF. For the CDR3, the DNA is TGTGCCAGCAGTTTTGTTGGCGGGGGGGCCGGGGAGACCCAGTACTTC.

Turning to this clonotype: A much larger clone differs by one base, so this may be a read error. The chain couples TRBV7-9 to TRBJ1-1; D unresolved. Trimming left V 7 bases short and J 3 bases short, with 12 bases between. This CDR3 has 13 residues. Germline CDR1 reads SEHNR; CDR2 reads FQNEAQ (reference sequence). CDR3 in amino acids: CASTEIADTEAFF. The CDR3 DNA follows: TGTGCCAGCACCGAAATCGCAGACACTGAAGCTTTCTTT.

This clonotype was found many times. V gene TRBV11-2 combines with J gene TRBJ2-7, with TRBD2 as a possible D gene (5 bases). V lost 5 bases and J 4 bases, leaving 6 bases between the germline ends. This CDR3 has 11 amino acids. Germline CDR1 and CDR2: SGHAT and FQNNGV. CDR3 DNA: TGTGCCAGCAGCCGGGAATACGAGCAGTACTTC. It encodes CASSREYEQYF.

This clonotype has a handful of counts. The chain combines TRBV3-1 with TRBJ1-3; D is ambiguous. CDR3 length: 15 amino acids. CDR1 and CDR2 (germline): LGHDT, YNNKEL (reference sequence). Trimming left V 4 bases short and J 7 bases short, with 17 bases between. This chain's CDR3 is CASSPRTLRANTIYF. Here the CDR3 DNA reads TGTGCCAGCAGCCCCCGTACCCTCCGCGCCAACACCATATATTTT.

This clonotype appeared a few times. V gene TRBV6-5 combines with J gene TRBJ1-2; D is ambiguous. This CDR3 region has 13 residues. The germline gives CDR1 MNHEY, CDR2 SVGAGI. The ends were cut back, 0 bases at V and 6 bases at J, with 8 bases in the middle. This CDR3 reads CASSYSTGNGYTF. CDR3 nucleotide sequence: TGTGCCAGCAGTTACTCAACCGGGAATGGCTACACCTTC.

The genes are TRBV7-2 and TRBJ2-3; TRBD1 matches 9 bases. The CDR3 totals 17 residues. The J segment lost 5 bases and the V segment lost 4 bases, leaving 13 bases of the junction unmatched. Germline V CDR1 and CDR2: SGHTA, FQGNSA. The CDR3 DNA reads as TGTGCCAGCAGCTCTCATACAGGGGGCGTTTTTGGAGATACGCAGTATTTT. The encoded protein is CASSSHTGGVFGDTQYF. Variable domain in full (rest from reference TRBV7-2 and TRBJ2-3): GAGVSQSPSNKVTEKGKDVELRCDPISGHTALYWYRQSLGQGLEFLIYFQGNSAPDKSGLPSDRFSAERTGGSVSTLTIQRTQQEDSAVYLCASSSHTGGVFGDTQYFGPGTRLTVL.

In its sample, this clonotype was seen many times. V usage is TRBV7-9 and J usage is TRBJ1-5; no firm D call. Between the trimmed V and J ends, which lost 3 bases and 2 bases, there was a span of 8 bases. This CDR3 comprises 14 residues. Germline V lookup: CDR1 SEHNR, CDR2 FQNEAQ (reference sequence). CDR3 DNA sequence: TGTGCCAGCAGCTTCTTGGACGGCAATCAGCCCCAGCATTTT. It yields the protein CASSFLDGNQPQHF.

There are a few counts of this clonotype. The chain links TRBV6-1 to TRBJ2-2; D may be TRBD2 (5 bases). CDR1 and CDR2 (germline): MNHNS, SASEGT. This CDR3 has 17 residues. Trimming left V 0 bases short and J 2 bases short, with 13 bases between. This CDR3 is CASSEALSGINTGELFF. The DNA of the CDR3 is TGTGCCAGCAGTGAAGCGCTTTCGGGGATCAACACCGGGGAGCTGTTTTTT.

The sample holds a few counts of this clonotype. This chain joins TRBV18 and TRBJ1-6; D might be TRBD1 (6 bases). The V gene lost 5 bases and the J gene lost 8 bases, with 10 bases spanning the gap. CDR1 is KGHSH, CDR2 LQKENI, per germline. The CDR3 loop spans 13 amino acids. The CDR3 loop is CASSMDSYSPLHF. In nucleotides, the CDR3 is TGTGCCAGCTCAATGGACAGCTATTCACCCCTCCACTTT.

This clonotype was counted only a few times. The rearrangement uses TRBV6-4 and TRBJ2-2; 9 nucleotides line up with TRBD2. CDR3 length: 14 amino acids. Germline values: CDR1 MRHNA, CDR2 SNTAGT. The V gene end was trimmed by 4 bases and the J gene end by 3 bases; junction bases not matched to a gene: 0. The DNA of the CDR3 is TGTGCCAGCAGTGTAGCGGGAGACACCGGGGAGCTGTTTTTT. It specifies CASSVAGDTGELFF.

This chain connects TRBV7-2 to TRBJ2-3; D gene ambiguous. The CDR3 runs to 16 residues. V was cut by 1 base and J by 0 bases, with 11 bases left in between. CDR1 is SGHTA and CDR2 is FQGNSA in the germline V gene. CDR3 in DNA: TGTGCCAGCAGCTTAGGAGGACGGACCAGCACAGATACGCAGTATTTT. The encoded protein is CASSLGGRTSTDTQYF. Combining the CDR3 with reference TRBV7-2 and TRBJ2-3 gives the whole variable domain GAGVSQSPSNKVTEKGKDVELRCDPISGHTALYWYRQSLGQGLEFLIYFQGNSAPDKSGLPSDRFSAERTGGSVSTLTIQRTQQEDSAVYLCASSLGGRTSTDTQYFGPGTRLTVL.

The rearrangement links TRBV18 to TRBJ1-3; D is undetermined. The CDR3 consists of 15 residues. V was trimmed by 3 bases and J by 0 bases, leaving 9 bases between them. Per the germline V gene, CDR1 is KGHSH and CDR2 is LQKENI. This chain's CDR3 is CASSPRANSGNTIYF. The DNA of the CDR3 is TGTGCCAGCTCACCGCGGGCGAACTCTGGAAACACCATATATTTT.

This clonotype was counted at least ten times. V usage is TRBV7-8 and J usage is TRBJ1-5; D ambiguous. Trimming removed 0 bases at V and 2 bases at J, with 11 bases between. Germline values: CDR1 SGHVS, CDR2 FQNEAQ. The CDR3 totals 16 residues. CDR3 region: CASSLAKGAGNQPQHF. The CDR3 region has the DNA TGTGCCAGCAGCTTAGCGAAGGGAGCGGGCAATCAGCCCCAGCATTTT.

In its sample, this clonotype was seen a few times. The V and J genes are TRBV10-2 and TRBJ2-7, with 7 bases fitting TRBD1. The germline V gene has CDR1 WSHSY and CDR2 SAAADI. This CDR3 is built from 15 residues. J gave up 5 bases and V 8 bases, and 15 bases lay outside the gene matches. The CDR3 loop reads CASSVAGTEGDEQYF. The CDR3 nucleotides read TGCGCCAGCTCTGTAGCCGGGACAGAGGGGGACGAGCAGTACTTC.